This section outlines one TCR beta chain sequence together with its context. The record originates from a study of blood T cell repertoires in COVID-19. CDR3 size: 15 residues. Germline CDR1 and CDR2: MRHNA and SNTAGT. V lost 5 bases, J lost 7 bases, and 8 bases stayed unmatched. Generated by immunoSEQ multiplex PCR, the TCRdb table keeps only in-frame clones and is missing some. Of approximately 280,000 clones listed, about 85% are singletons. The source is a woman in her 50s who had recovered from COVID-19. The rearrangement joins TRBV6-4 to TRBJ2-1, with 10 bases that match TRBD2. Material for sequencing was PBMCs or T cells enriched from blood (not recorded which). The CDR3 nucleotides read TGTGCCAGCAGTTCGGAAGCGGGGGGGAGAAATGAGCAGTTCTTC. It encodes CASSSEAGGRNEQFF.